This T cell receptor (beta chain) was sequenced during a study of blood T cell repertoires in COVID-19. Study-wide context: From the United States, Italy and Spain came samples of acute and convalescent COVID-19. In each case, the material was cDNA or gDNA derived from T cells, B-cell-depleted T cells, or PBMCs.

Under the authors' procedure: From reference gene primer amplification, estimates of nucleated cell counts were derived. Measured with immunoSEQ multiplex PCR; TCRdb has only the in-frame clones, and not every one. V and J calls and clone size are those listed in that table; D and trimming were worked out from the DNA. The table records more than 200,000 clones, roughly 88% of them present only once. The CDR3 spans 14 residues. From germline, CDR1 is SNHLY and CDR2 FYNNEI. V was cut by 6 bases and J by 2 bases, with 14 bases left in between. The genes are TRBV2 and TRBJ2-7, with D perhaps matching TRBD1 (6 bases). Sequencing was performed on peripheral blood. The sequence came from a man older than 75 with acute or convalescent COVID-19. The CDR3 here is CASRAQGDAYEQYF. The DNA of the CDR3 is TGTGCCAGCAGGGCACAGGGAGATGCCTACGAGCAGTACTTC.